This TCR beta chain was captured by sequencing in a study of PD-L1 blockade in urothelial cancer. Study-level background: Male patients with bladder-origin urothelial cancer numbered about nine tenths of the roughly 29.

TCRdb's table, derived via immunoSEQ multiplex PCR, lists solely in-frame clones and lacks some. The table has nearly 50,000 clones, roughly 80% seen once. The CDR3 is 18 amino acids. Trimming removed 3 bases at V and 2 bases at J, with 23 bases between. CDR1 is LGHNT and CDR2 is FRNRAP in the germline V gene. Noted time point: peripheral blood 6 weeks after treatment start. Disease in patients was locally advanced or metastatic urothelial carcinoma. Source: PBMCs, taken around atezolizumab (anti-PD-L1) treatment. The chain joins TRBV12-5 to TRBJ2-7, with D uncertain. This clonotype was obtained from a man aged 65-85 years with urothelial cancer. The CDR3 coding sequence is TGTGCTAGTGGTTTAGCCCAACTCCCCTCCCTATTACCCTACGAGCAGTACTTC. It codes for CASGLAQLPSLLPYEQYF. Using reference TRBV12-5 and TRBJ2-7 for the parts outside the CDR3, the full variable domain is DARVTQTPRHKVTEMGQEVTMRCQPILGHNTVFWYRQTMMQGLELLAYFRNRAPLDDSGMPKDRFSAEMPDATLATLKIQPSEPRDSAVYFCASGLAQLPSLLPYEQYFGPGTRLTVT.